This TCR beta chain was captured in a study of CXCR3-negative and CXCR3-positive naive CD8 T cells. Turning to this clonotype: The antigen is undetermined.

Whole-study findings and limits: Sequencing showed both naive subsets with comparably high diversity, and memory CD8+ cells much lower.

Libraries were UMI-labeled 5' RACE TRB cDNA. From the 5' RACE reads, TCRdb lists one entry per CDR3 protein and no DNA. Across 55,000 to 65,000 distinct CDR3 sequences, the top ten clones capture about 4.5% of the sample. The sample taken for sequencing was naive CXCR3- CD8+ T cells from blood. The subset is: CD45RO-CCR7+CD27+CD95- naive CD8+ T cells lacking CXCR3 (TNR3-). The receptor's source is a human donor in good health. Some clones in this sample may be carry-over from other donors' samples.

This chain's CDR3 is CSVALMDGYGYTF. The V gene is TRBV29-1, the J gene TRBJ1-2. The V gene's germline CDR1 is SQVTM and CDR2 ANQGSEA. This CDR3 region has 13 residues.